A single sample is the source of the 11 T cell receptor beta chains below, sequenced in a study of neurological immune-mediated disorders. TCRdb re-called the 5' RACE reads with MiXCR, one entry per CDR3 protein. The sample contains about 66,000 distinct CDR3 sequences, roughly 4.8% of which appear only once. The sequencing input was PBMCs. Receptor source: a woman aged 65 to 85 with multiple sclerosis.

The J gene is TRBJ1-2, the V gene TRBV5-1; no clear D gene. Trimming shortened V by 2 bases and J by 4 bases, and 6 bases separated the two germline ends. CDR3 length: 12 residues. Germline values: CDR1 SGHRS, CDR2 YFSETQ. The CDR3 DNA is TGCGCCAGCAGCTTTGAATTCTATGGCTACACCTTC. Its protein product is CASSFEFYGYTF.

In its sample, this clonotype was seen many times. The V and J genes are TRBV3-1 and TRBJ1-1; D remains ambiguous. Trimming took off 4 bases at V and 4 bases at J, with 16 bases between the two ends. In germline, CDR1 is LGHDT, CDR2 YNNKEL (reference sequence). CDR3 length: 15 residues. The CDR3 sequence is CASSPLTQVGTEAFF. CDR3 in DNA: TGTGCCAGCAGCCCTTTGACCCAGGTGGGCACTGAAGCTTTCTTT.

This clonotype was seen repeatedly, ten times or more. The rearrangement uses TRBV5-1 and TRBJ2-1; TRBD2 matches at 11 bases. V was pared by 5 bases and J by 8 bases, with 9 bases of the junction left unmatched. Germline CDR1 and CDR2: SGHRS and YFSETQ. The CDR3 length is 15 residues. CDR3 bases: TGCGCCAGCAGGACTAGCGGGACCCTTATTGATGAGCAGTTCTTC. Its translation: CASRTSGTLIDEQFF. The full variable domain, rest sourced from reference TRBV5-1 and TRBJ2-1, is KAGVTQTPRYLIKTRGQQVTLSCSPISGHRSVSWYQQTPGQGLQFLFEYFSETQRNKGNFPGRFSGRQFSNSRSEMNVSTLELGDSALYLCASRTSGTLIDEQFFGPGTRLTVL.

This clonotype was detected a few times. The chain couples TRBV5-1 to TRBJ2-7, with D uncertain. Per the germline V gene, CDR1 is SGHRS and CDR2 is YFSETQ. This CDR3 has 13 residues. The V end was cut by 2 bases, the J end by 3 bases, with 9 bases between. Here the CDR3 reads CASSFTPDYEQYF. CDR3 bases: TGCGCCAGCAGCTTTACACCAGACTACGAGCAGTACTTC.

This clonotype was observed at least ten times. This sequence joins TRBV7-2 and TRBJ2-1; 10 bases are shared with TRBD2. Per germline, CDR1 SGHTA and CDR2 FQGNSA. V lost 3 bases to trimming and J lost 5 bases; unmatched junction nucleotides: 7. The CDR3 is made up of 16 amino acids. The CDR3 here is CASSFVASGGNNEQFF. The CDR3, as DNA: TGTGCCAGCAGCTTTGTGGCTAGCGGGGGTAACAATGAGCAGTTCTTC.

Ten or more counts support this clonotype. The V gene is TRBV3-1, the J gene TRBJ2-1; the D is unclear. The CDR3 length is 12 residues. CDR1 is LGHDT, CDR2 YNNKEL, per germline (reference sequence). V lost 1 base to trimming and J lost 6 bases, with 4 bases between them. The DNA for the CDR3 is TGTGCCAGCAGCCAAGGCGTCAATGAGCAGTTCTTC. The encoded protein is CASSQGVNEQFF.

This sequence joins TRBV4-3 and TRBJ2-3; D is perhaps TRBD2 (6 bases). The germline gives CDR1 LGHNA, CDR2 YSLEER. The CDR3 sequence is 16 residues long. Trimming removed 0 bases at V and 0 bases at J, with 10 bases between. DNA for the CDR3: TGCGCCAGCAGCCAAGAGAGTGGGGGGAGCACAGATACGCAGTATTTT. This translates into CASSQESGGSTDTQYF.

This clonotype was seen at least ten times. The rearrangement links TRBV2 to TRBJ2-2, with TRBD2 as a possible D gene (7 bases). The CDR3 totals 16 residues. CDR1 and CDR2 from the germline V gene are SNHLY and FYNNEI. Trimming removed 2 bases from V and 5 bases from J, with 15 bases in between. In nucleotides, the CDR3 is TGTGCCAGCAGTGAATCGCGGGGGCCGAGGACCGGGGAGCTGTTTTTT. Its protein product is CASSESRGPRTGELFF.

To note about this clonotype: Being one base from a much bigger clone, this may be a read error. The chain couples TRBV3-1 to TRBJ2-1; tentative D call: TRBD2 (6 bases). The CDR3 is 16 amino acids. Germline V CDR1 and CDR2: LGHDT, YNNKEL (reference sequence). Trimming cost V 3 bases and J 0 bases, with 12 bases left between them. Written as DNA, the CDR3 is TGTGCCAGCAGCCAGCAGGGACTTAGCTCCTACAATGAGCAGTTCTTC. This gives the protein CASSQQGLSSYNEQFF.

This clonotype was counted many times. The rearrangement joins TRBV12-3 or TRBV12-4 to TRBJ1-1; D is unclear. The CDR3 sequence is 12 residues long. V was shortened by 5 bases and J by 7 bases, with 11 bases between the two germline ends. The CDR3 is CASSRRHVEAFF. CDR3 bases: TGTGCCAGCAGTCGTCGACACGTTGAAGCTTTCTTT.

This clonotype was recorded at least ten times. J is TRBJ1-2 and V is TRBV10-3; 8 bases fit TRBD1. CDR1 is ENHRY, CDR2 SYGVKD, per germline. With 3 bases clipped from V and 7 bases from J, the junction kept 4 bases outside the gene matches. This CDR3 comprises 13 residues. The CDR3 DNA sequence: TGTGCCATCAGTGACCCTACAGGGGGTGGCTACACCTTC. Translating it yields CAISDPTGGGYTF.